The rows below give T cell receptor beta chains drawn from one sample of a study of blood T cell repertoires in COVID-19. The method was immunoSEQ multiplex PCR; TCRdb's version includes in-frame clones alone and lacks a portion of them. The data show 250,000 to 300,000 clones, roughly 86% seen once. Sequencing input: peripheral blood. The source of these receptors is a woman aged 25-40 years with acute or convalescent COVID-19. The CDR3 runs from the conserved cysteine through the conserved F or W.

v_call	j_call	cdr3_aa
TRBV7-2	TRBJ2-7	CASSLVGVISYEQYF
TRBV9	TRBJ2-7	CASSVNGQGALTEQYF
TRBV14	TRBJ2-7	CASSQRGGYEQYF
TRBV10-3	TRBJ1-4	CAIRPQGDEKLFF
TRBV7-9	TRBJ2-1	CASSLAQSAGGYNEQFF
TRBV6-2/TRBV6-3	TRBJ2-7	CASSQTTGQGTDEQYF
TRBV18	TRBJ2-3	CASSPPVSSGRHTDTQYF
TRBV19	TRBJ1-6	CASSTDLTASSYNSPLHF
TRBV4-3	TRBJ2-7	CASSPGTSGKYEQYF
TRBV9	TRBJ2-7	CASSPGTSGTYEQYF
TRBV7-9	TRBJ2-5	CASSFRGGAQETQYF
TRBV29-1	TRBJ1-2	CSVRQASGGYGYTF
TRBV6-5	TRBJ2-3	CASRYLAGGSDTQYF
TRBV2	TRBJ2-5	CASSISGGTDETQYF
TRBV2	TRBJ1-5	CASSVSRPRPQHF
TRBV27	TRBJ1-2	CASSKTGFNYGYTF
TRBV27	TRBJ1-5	CASRTGGDFNQPQHF
TRBV7-9	TRBJ2-5	CASSLSSGGQETQYF